This T cell receptor (beta chain) derives from a study of early T cells in non-severe SARS-CoV-2 infection. Overall study: Whole-blood bulk RNA, unsorted, was sequenced, and chains were unpaired.

Individual cDNA molecules received unique molecular identifiers during library preparation. Each CDR3 protein is one row after TCRdb ran MiXCR on the 5' RACE reads. The data hold approximately 77,000 distinct CDR3 sequences, with roughly 4.7% observed a single time. Deletions cut 5 bases from V and 5 bases from J, with 15 bases between. CDR3 size: 14 residues. Germline CDR1 and CDR2: SEHNR and FQNEAQ (reference sequence). The chain couples TRBV7-9 to TRBJ1-1; D call uncertain. Source: whole blood, taken at baseline. This TCR was recovered from an adult who was a healthcare worker with PCR-confirmed SARS-CoV-2 infection or an uninfected control (not recorded which). CDR3 protein: CASSLSLRRTEAFF. CDR3 nucleotides: TGTGCCAGCAGCCTCTCGTTGCGTAGGACTGAAGCTTTCTTT.